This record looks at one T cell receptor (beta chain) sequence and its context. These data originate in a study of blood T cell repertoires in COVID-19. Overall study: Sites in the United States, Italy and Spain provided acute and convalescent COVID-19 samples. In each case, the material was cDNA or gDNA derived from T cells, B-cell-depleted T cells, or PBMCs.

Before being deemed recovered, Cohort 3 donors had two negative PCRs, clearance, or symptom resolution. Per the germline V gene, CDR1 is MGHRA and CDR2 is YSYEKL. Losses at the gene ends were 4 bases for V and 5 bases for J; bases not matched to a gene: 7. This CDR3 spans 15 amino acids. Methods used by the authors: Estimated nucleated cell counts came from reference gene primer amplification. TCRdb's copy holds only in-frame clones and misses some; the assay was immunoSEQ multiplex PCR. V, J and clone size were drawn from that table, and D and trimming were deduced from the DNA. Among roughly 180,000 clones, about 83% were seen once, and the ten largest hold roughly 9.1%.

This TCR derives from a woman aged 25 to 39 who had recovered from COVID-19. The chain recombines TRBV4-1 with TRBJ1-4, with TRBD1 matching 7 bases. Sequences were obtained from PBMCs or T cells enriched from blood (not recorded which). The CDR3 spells CASSLRDRLNEKLFF. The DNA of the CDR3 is TGCGCCAGCAGCCTACGGGACAGACTAAATGAAAAACTGTTTTTT.